Following are 25 T cell receptor beta chains from one sample sequenced in a study of blood T cell repertoires in COVID-19. Clones were read by immunoSEQ multiplex PCR, and TCRdb kept only the in-frame ones, dropping some. The sample yields 55,000 to 75,000 clones, about 82% seen once. Sequenced: peripheral blood. The receptors were sampled from a man over 45 with acute or convalescent COVID-19.

The chain is built from TRBV2 and TRBJ2-5, with 7 bases matching TRBD1. The CDR3 extends over 14 amino acids. With V trimmed by 6 bases and J by 4 bases, 8 bases remained unmatched. Germline values: CDR1 SNHLY, CDR2 FYNNEI. CDR3 residues: CASRARTGVETQYF. CDR3 bases: TGTGCCAGCAGGGCCCGTACAGGGGTAGAGACCCAGTACTTC.

DNA of the CDR3: TGTGCCAGCAGCTTAGGAGGCGGGACTGAAGCTTTCTTT. Its protein is CASSLGGGTEAFF. The chain has TRBV7-3 and TRBJ1-1, with D uncertain. Germline V gives CDR1 SGHTA, CDR2 FQGTGA. Trimming removed 2 bases from V and 5 bases from J, with 9 bases in between. The CDR3 sequence is 13 residues long. Complete variable domain (other parts from reference TRBV7-3 and TRBJ1-1): GAGVSQTPSNKVTEKGKYVELRCDPISGHTALYWYRQSLGQGPEFLIYFQGTGAADDSGLPNDRFFAVRPEGSVSTLKIQRTERGDSAVYLCASSLGGGTEAFFGQGTRLTVV.

The CDR3: CASSLRGSTDTQYF. CDR3 in DNA: TGTGCCAGCAGCTTAAGAGGAAGCACAGATACGCAGTATTTT. The chain combines TRBV11-2 with TRBJ2-3; D gene ambiguous. Trimming removed 2 bases at V and 0 bases at J, with 6 bases between. This CDR3 is built from 14 residues. CDR1 is SGHAT, CDR2 FQNNGV, per germline.

The chain combines TRBV29-1 with TRBJ1-2; 9 nucleotides line up with TRBD1. Germline V CDR1 and CDR2: SQVTM, ANQGSEA. The CDR3 length is 13 residues. The V gene end was trimmed by 7 bases and the J gene end by 7 bases; junction bases not matched to a gene: 10. The CDR3 DNA reads as TGCAGCGGCACCCTGGACAGGGGAGGTGGCTACACCTTC. Translation gives CSGTLDRGGGYTF.

The genes are TRBV6-5 and TRBJ1-2; TRBD1 agrees at 7 bases. The length of the CDR3 is 13 residues. The ends lost 7 bases at V and 2 bases at J; junction bases unmatched: 4. The V gene's germline CDR1 is MNHEY and CDR2 SVGAGI. The CDR3 here is CASTDRENYGYTF. The CDR3 bases are TGTGCCAGCACCGACAGGGAAAACTATGGCTACACCTTC.

This chain joins TRBV5-1 and TRBJ1-4; the D is unclear. The CDR3 covers 12 residues. V was pared by 4 bases and J by 8 bases, with 9 bases between. CDR1 and CDR2 from the germline V gene are SGHRS and YFSETQ. The chain's CDR3 is CASSTAGEKLFF. CDR3 nucleotide sequence: TGCGCCAGCAGCACCGCGGGGGAAAAACTGTTTTTT.

The sample holds a few counts of this clone. The chain uses TRBV11-3 and TRBJ2-3, with 8 bases fitting TRBD2. This CDR3 comprises 16 residues. Unmatched junction bases numbered 12, after V lost 5 bases and J lost 5 bases. CDR1 is SGHNT and CDR2 is YENEEA in the germline V gene. The chain's CDR3 is CASSREGLAGLDTQYF. The CDR3 DNA is TGTGCCAGCAGCCGGGAGGGGCTAGCGGGTTTAGATACGCAGTATTTT.

The chain has TRBV6-6 and TRBJ2-4; TRBD1 matches at 8 bases. Germline V lookup: CDR1 MNHNY, CDR2 SVGAGI (reference sequence). After removal of 6 bases from V and 0 bases from J, the junction contained 4 bases not matched to a gene. The CDR3 sequence is 15 residues long. In DNA form, the CDR3 reads TGTGCCAGCAGCGGACAGGGCGCAGCCAAAAACATTCAGTACTTC. This translates into CASSGQGAAKNIQYF.

This chain links TRBV7-9 with TRBJ2-3; D is uncertain. Germline V lookup: CDR1 SEHNR, CDR2 FQNEAQ (reference sequence). Trimming took 4 bases from V and 0 from J, leaving 17 bases between them. The CDR3 covers 17 residues. The DNA for the CDR3 is TGTGCCAGCAGCTCACTCTTCAGGTCCTCTAGCACAGATACGCAGTATTTT. This translates into CASSSLFRSSSTDTQYF. The full variable domain, in which reference TRBV7-9 and TRBJ2-3 provide the parts outside the CDR3, is DTGVSQNPRHKITKRGQNVTFRCDPISEHNRLYWYRQTLGQGPEFLTYFQNEAQLEKSRLLSDRFSAERPKGSFSTLEIQRTEQGDSAMYLCASSSLFRSSSTDTQYFGPGTRLTVL.

The gene calls are TRBV19 and TRBJ2-2; perhaps TRBD2 as D (6 bases). The CDR3 consists of 14 residues. V was pared by 7 bases and J by 0 bases, with 9 bases between. CDR1 and CDR2 (germline): LNHDA, SQIVND (reference sequence). CDR3 loop: CASTRDANTGELFF. The CDR3 nucleotides read TGTGCCAGTACGCGGGACGCGAACACCGGGGAGCTGTTTTTT.

J is TRBJ1-5 and V is TRBV6-5, with D perhaps matching TRBD1 (5 bases). The CDR3 is 12 amino acids. Germline-derived CDR1 and CDR2 are MNHEY and SVGAGI. Trimming cost V 5 bases and J 9 bases, with 11 bases left between them. CDR3 residues: CASSLRGGPQHF. Written as DNA, the CDR3 is TGTGCCAGCAGTCTTAGGGGTGGGCCCCAGCATTTT.

J is TRBJ2-5 and V is TRBV2; the D gene is possibly TRBD1 (5 bases). Germline CDR1 reads SNHLY; CDR2 reads FYNNEI. This CDR3 has 14 amino acids. Trimming took off 8 bases at V and 5 bases at J, with 18 bases between the two ends. The CDR3 DNA is TGTGCCAGCTCGTTCCCCAGGGCCGCCGAGACCCAGTACTTC. Protein product: CASSFPRAAETQYF. The full variable domain, rest sourced from reference TRBV2 and TRBJ2-5, is EPEVTQTPSHQVTQMGQEVILRCVPISNHLYFYWYRQILGQKVEFLVSFYNNEISEKSEIFDDQFSVERPDGSNFTLKIRSTKLEDSAMYFCASSFPRAAETQYFGPGTRLLVL.

The gene calls are TRBV12-5 and TRBJ1-6; no clear D. Per the germline V gene, CDR1 is LGHNT and CDR2 is FRNRAP. V dropped 3 bases and J dropped 7 bases, with 10 bases sitting between them. The CDR3 is 14 amino acids. CDR3 sequence reads: CASGFSGQNSPLHF. The DNA of the CDR3 is TGTGCTAGTGGTTTTAGCGGTCAGAATTCACCCCTCCACTTT. The complete variable domain, with remaining parts taken from reference TRBV12-5 and TRBJ1-6, reads DARVTQTPRHKVTEMGQEVTMRCQPILGHNTVFWYRQTMMQGLELLAYFRNRAPLDDSGMPKDRFSAEMPDATLATLKIQPSEPRDSAVYFCASGFSGQNSPLHFGNGTRLTVT.

The genes are TRBV6-5 and TRBJ1-6; D might be TRBD1 (5 bases). The germline V gene has CDR1 MNHEY and CDR2 SVGAGI. V lost 7 bases and J 7 bases, leaving 17 bases between the germline ends. The CDR3 has 15 residues. CDR3 protein: CASTKGAIMNSPLHF. In DNA, the CDR3 is TGTGCCAGCACTAAAGGGGCAATCATGAATTCACCCCTCCACTTT.

This chain connects TRBV3-1 (or the pseudogene TRBV3-2) to TRBJ2-5; 9 nucleotides agree with TRBD1. The germline gives CDR1 LGHDT, CDR2 YNNKEL (reference sequence). The CDR3 sequence is 15 residues long. V dropped 5 bases and J dropped 5; count of bases not matched to a gene: 9. In nucleotides, the CDR3 is TGTGCCAGCAGCAGGGACAGGGAGAGAGGGGAGACCCAGTACTTC. It yields the protein CASSRDRERGETQYF.

The V call is TRBV20-1, the J call TRBJ2-7; no clear D gene. The V gene lost 6 bases and the J gene lost 0 bases, with 6 bases spanning the gap. Germline CDR1 DFQATT, CDR2 SNEGSKA (reference sequence). The CDR3 totals 11 residues. The CDR3 nucleotides are TGCAGTGCGCTCAGCTCCTACGAGCAGTACTTC. Protein sequence: CSALSSYEQYF.

This chain uses TRBV9 with TRBJ2-5, with 8 nucleotides matching TRBD2. The CDR3 contains 16 residues. The junction had 6 bases not matched to a gene; V was cut back by 0 bases and J by 2 bases. The germline V gene encodes CDR1 SGDLS and CDR2 YYNGEE. Here the CDR3 reads CASSVATGGAQETQYF. The DNA for the CDR3 is TGTGCCAGCAGCGTAGCTACCGGGGGGGCACAAGAGACCCAGTACTTC.

The V and J genes are TRBV10-3 and TRBJ1-1; D may be TRBD1 (5 bases). The germline gives CDR1 ENHRY, CDR2 SYGVKD. V was shortened by 5 bases and J by 4 bases, with 11 bases between the two germline ends. This CDR3 has 13 residues. The chain's CDR3 is CAISQGGLTEAFF. The CDR3 DNA sequence: TGTGCCATCAGTCAGGGCGGCCTCACTGAAGCTTTCTTT.

The rearrangement links TRBV7-9 to TRBJ2-3, with D possibly TRBD2 on 6 matching bases. Germline assignment: CDR1 SEHNR and CDR2 FQNEAQ (reference sequence). Deletions cut 2 bases from V and 3 bases from J, with 12 bases between. The CDR3 consists of 15 residues. CDR3 bases: TGTGCCAGCAGCTTAAGACTAGGTAGGACAGATACGCAGTATTTT. Its protein product is CASSLRLGRTDTQYF.

This clone was recorded only once. The V and J genes are TRBV2 and TRBJ1-4, with D possibly matching TRBD1 (5 bases). Looked up from germline, CDR1 is SNHLY and CDR2 is FYNNEI. Between the trimmed V and J ends, which lost 5 bases and 6 bases, there was a span of 13 bases. The CDR3 totals 14 residues. The CDR3 DNA sequence: TGTGCCAGCAGTAGACAGTCGGGGGATGAAAAACTGTTTTTT. Translated: CASSRQSGDEKLFF.

This chain connects TRBV4-2 to TRBJ2-7; 10 nucleotides match TRBD1. The CDR3 length is 15 residues. V lost 1 base, J lost 2 bases, and 2 bases stayed unmatched. Germline assignment: CDR1 LGHNA and CDR2 YNFKEQ. CDR3 loop: CASSQGTGGTYEQYF. CDR3 nucleotides: TGTGCCAGCAGCCAAGGGACAGGGGGGACCTACGAGCAGTACTTC.

This sequence joins TRBV29-1 and TRBJ1-1; tentative D call: TRBD1 (6 bases). The V gene's germline CDR1 is SQVTM and CDR2 ANQGSEA. This CDR3 comprises 12 residues. Trimming stripped 6 bases from V and 3 bases from J, with 11 bases between. The CDR3 DNA reads TGCAGCGTGGACAGTTTTGACACTGAAGCTTTCTTT. This codes for CSVDSFDTEAFF. The full variable domain, rest sourced from reference TRBV29-1 and TRBJ1-1, is SAVISQKPSRDICQRGTSLTIQCQVDSQVTMMFWYRQQPGQSLTLIATANQGSEATYESGFVIDKFPISRPNLTFSTLTVSNMSPEDSSIYLCSVDSFDTEAFFGQGTRLTVV.

The chain recombines TRBV7-3 with TRBJ1-1; 9 bases map to TRBD1. CDR3 length equals 14 residues. Germline trimming cut 0 bases from V and 4 bases from J; bases unmatched to any gene: 0. Germline V CDR1 and CDR2: SGHTA, FQGTGA. The CDR3 nucleotides are TGTGCCAGCAGCTTAACACAGGGGGCCACTGAAGCTTTCTTT. Encoded protein: CASSLTQGATEAFF. The complete variable domain, with remaining parts taken from reference TRBV7-3 and TRBJ1-1, reads GAGVSQTPSNKVTEKGKYVELRCDPISGHTALYWYRQSLGQGPEFLIYFQGTGAADDSGLPNDRFFAVRPEGSVSTLKIQRTERGDSAVYLCASSLTQGATEAFFGQGTRLTVV.

In its sample, this clone was seen once. The chain is built from TRBV3-1 (or the pseudogene TRBV3-2) and TRBJ2-3; D unresolved. The V gene's germline CDR1 is LGHDT and CDR2 YNNKEL (reference sequence). The CDR3 totals 15 residues. Trimming took off 1 base at V and 0 bases at J, with 8 bases between the two ends. The CDR3 protein is CASSQVITSTDTQYF. Here the CDR3 DNA reads TGTGCCAGCAGCCAAGTAATTACTAGCACAGATACGCAGTATTTT.

The chain employs TRBV6-6 and TRBJ2-5; D gene unclear. Germline CDR1 is MNHNY and CDR2 is SVGAGI (reference sequence). This CDR3 is 14 amino acids long. Trimming took off 0 bases at V and 5 bases at J, with 10 bases between the two ends. The CDR3 spells CASSYSKTDETQYF. The CDR3 bases are TGTGCCAGCAGTTACTCGAAGACTGACGAGACCCAGTACTTC.